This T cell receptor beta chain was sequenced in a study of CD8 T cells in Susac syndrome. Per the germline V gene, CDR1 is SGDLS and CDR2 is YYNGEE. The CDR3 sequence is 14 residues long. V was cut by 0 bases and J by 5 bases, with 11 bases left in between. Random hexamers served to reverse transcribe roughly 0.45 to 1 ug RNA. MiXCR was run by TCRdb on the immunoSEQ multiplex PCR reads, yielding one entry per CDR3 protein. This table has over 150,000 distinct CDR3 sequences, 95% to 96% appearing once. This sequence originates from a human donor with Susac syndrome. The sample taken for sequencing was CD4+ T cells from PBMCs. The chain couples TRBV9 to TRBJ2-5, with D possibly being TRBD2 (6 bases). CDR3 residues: CASSVAGGMETQYF. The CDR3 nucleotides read TGTGCCAGCAGCGTAGCCGGAGGGATGGAGACCCAGTACTTC.